A selection of T cell receptor beta chains follows, all from one sample in a study of CD8 T cells in Susac syndrome. TCRdb reprocessed the immunoSEQ multiplex PCR reads with MiXCR, giving one entry per CDR3 protein. This table has some 450,000 distinct CDR3 sequences, 75% to 90% appearing once. Sequencing used CD8+ T cells from PBMCs. These receptors were taken from a human donor with multiple sclerosis. The CDR3 runs from the conserved cysteine through the conserved F or W. Fields, in order: D gene, V gene, J gene, clone size, CDR3 protein, CDR3 DNA. A D gene is named only where the DNA matches it firmly. Some rows have no size entry. The others give once, few or many, or a class for an expanded clone.

>-|TRBV10-3|TRBJ1-1|-
CAISDLPGSSTEAFF
TGTGCCATCAGTGATCTGCCCGGATCCAGCACTGAAGCTTTCTTT
>-|TRBV7-9|TRBJ2-2|-
CASSSPSVAVNTGELFF
TGTGCCAGCAGCTCCCCCTCGGTAGCGGTGAACACCGGGGAGCTGTTTTTT
>-|TRBV4-1|TRBJ2-7|few
CASSIGRGYEQYF
TGCGCCAGCAGCATTGGCAGGGGCTACGAGCAGTACTTC
>-|TRBV6-1|TRBJ2-7|-
CASSAGLSYEQYF
TGTGCCAGCAGTGCGGGGCTATCCTACGAGCAGTACTTC
>TRBD1|TRBV12-3/TRBV12-4|TRBJ1-5|-
CASSFGTGAQPQHF
TGTGCCAGCAGTTTCGGGACAGGGGCTCAGCCCCAGCATTTT
>-|TRBV4-2|TRBJ1-1|-
CASSQDWRGMNTEAFF
TGTGCCAGCAGCCAAGATTGGAGGGGAATGAACACTGAAGCTTTCTTT
>-|TRBV7-9|TRBJ2-1|-
CASSPPAGSYNEQFF
TGTGCCAGCAGCCCCCCAGCGGGTTCCTACAATGAGCAGTTCTTC
>TRBD1|TRBV6-1|TRBJ1-1|-
CASTKWGTVEAFF
TGTGCCAGCACTAAATGGGGGACAGTTGAAGCTTTCTTT
>TRBD2|TRBV4-1|TRBJ2-5|once
CASSGPGLVFFETQYF
TGCGCCAGCAGCGGCCCGGGACTAGTCTTTTTCGAGACCCAGTACTTC
>-|TRBV18|TRBJ2-3|-
CASSPSWSGEADTQYF
TGTGCCAGCTCACCATCTTGGTCAGGGGAGGCAGATACGCAGTATTTT
>-|TRBV30|TRBJ1-1|-
CAWSARTYMNTEAFF
TGTGCCTGGAGTGCCCGGACATACATGAACACTGAAGCTTTCTTT
>TRBD1|TRBV2|TRBJ1-1|-
CASSERGGLAEAFF
TGTGCCAGCAGTGAACGAGGGGGCTTGGCTGAAGCTTTCTTT
>-|TRBV7-9|TRBJ2-1|-
CASRRRVTVGGPDNEQFF
TGTGCCAGCAGACGCAGGGTTACGGTGGGGGGGCCCGACAATGAGCAGTTCTTC
>-|TRBV5-5|TRBJ2-1|-
CASSPPTLIYNEQFF
TGTGCCAGCAGCCCTCCGACACTAATATACAATGAGCAGTTCTTC
>TRBD2|TRBV12-3/TRBV12-4|TRBJ2-1|-
CASSSPGLANEQFF
TGTGCCAGCAGTTCCCCGGGACTAGCAAATGAGCAGTTCTTC
>TRBD2|TRBV20-1|TRBJ2-5|-
CSARDLAGSYQETQYF
TGCAGTGCTAGAGACCTAGCGGGCTCGTACCAAGAGACCCAGTACTTC
>-|TRBV12-3/TRBV12-4|TRBJ2-7|-
CASSLYLSNEQYF
TGTGCCAGCAGTTTATACCTAAGCAACGAGCAGTACTTC
>-|TRBV29-1|TRBJ1-2|few
CSVDSALAVYGYTF
TGCAGCGTTGACAGTGCCTTAGCGGTCTATGGCTACACCTTC
>-|TRBV9|TRBJ2-5|-
CASSVDSIQETQYF
TGTGCCAGCAGCGTAGACTCCATCCAAGAGACCCAGTACTTC
>TRBD1|TRBV3-1|TRBJ1-1|few
CASSLLGQGKANTEAFF
TGTGCCAGCAGCCTCCTCGGACAGGGGAAGGCGAACACTGAAGCTTTCTTT
>TRBD2|TRBV4-1|TRBJ2-7|-
CASSQTLTGGNYEQYF
TGCGCCAGCAGCCAAACACTTACGGGAGGAAACTACGAGCAGTACTTC
>TRBD2|TRBV4-1|TRBJ2-1|-
CASSQGGTSGISQFF
TGCGCCAGCAGCCAAGGGGGGACTAGCGGGATAAGCCAGTTCTTC
>-|TRBV12-3/TRBV12-4|TRBJ1-1|-
CASSFSGTGLGRLNLNTEAFF
TGTGCCAGCAGTTTCAGCGGGACCGGGTTAGGGAGACTGAACTTAAACACTGAAGCTTTCTTT
>TRBD1|TRBV24-1|TRBJ2-7|-
CATSMTGNEQYF
TGTGCCACCAGCATGACAGGGAACGAGCAGTACTTC
>TRBD1|TRBV27|TRBJ2-2|-
CASSTGQGETGELFF
TGTGCCAGCAGTACGGGACAGGGGGAAACCGGGGAGCTGTTTTTT
>-|TRBV6-1|TRBJ1-5|once
CASSVWGGHGNQPQHF
TGTGCCAGCAGTGTATGGGGGGGGCATGGCAATCAGCCCCAGCATTTT
>-|TRBV12-3/TRBV12-4|TRBJ1-2|-
CASSLWGIEAEGYTF
TGTGCCAGCAGTTTATGGGGGATCGAGGCAGAAGGCTACACCTTC
>TRBD2|TRBV20-1|TRBJ2-7|-
CSAGGGVHEQYF
TGCAGTGCTGGGGGAGGGGTCCACGAGCAGTACTTC
>TRBD1|TRBV10-2|TRBJ1-6|-
CASRATGTGESPLHF
TGCGCCAGCAGAGCCACCGGGACAGGGGAATCACCCCTCCACTTT
>TRBD1|TRBV27|TRBJ1-1|-
CASSLTGQGRPTEAFF
TGTGCCAGCAGTTTAACTGGACAGGGGAGGCCCACTGAAGCTTTCTTT
>TRBD1|TRBV6-5|TRBJ2-3|-
CASSSPRDRAFTDTQYF
TGTGCCAGCAGTTCCCCCCGGGACAGGGCATTCACAGATACGCAGTATTTT